The present T cell receptor beta chain was sequenced within a study of shared clonotypes between healthy human individuals. Deep was the level used in running the assay. Libraries were prepared by immunoSEQ multiplex PCR; TCRdb keeps only in-frame clonotypes and omits some of them. The sample includes 900,000 to 1,200,000 clones, approximately 78% of them seen just once. Concerning this clone itself: The target antigen is unknown.

CDR1 and CDR2 (germline): SGHDN, FVKESK. CDR3 length: 16 residues. Trimming left V 0 bases short and J 0 bases short, with 10 bases between. Study conclusions and caveats: In this cohort, only blood was sampled, and tissue repertoires likely differ.

The study drew its donors from healthy HIV-negative adults without recent acute infections or vaccinations. V gene TRBV14 combines with J gene TRBJ2-3; no clear D gene. Sequencing was performed on memory CD4+ T cells from PBMCs. The subset: CD45RA-negative fraction. This TCR was sampled from a man between 18 and 35 years old in good health. Some clones in this sample may be carry-over from other donors' samples. CDR3 DNA: TGTGCCAGCAGCCAAGATCGGGTGGCTAGCACAGATACGCAGTATTTT. It encodes CASSQDRVASTDTQYF. The whole variable domain, remainder taken from reference TRBV14 and TRBJ2-3, is EAGVTQFPSHSVIEKGQTVTLRCDPISGHDNLYWYRRVMGKEIKFLLHFVKESKQDESGMPNNRFLAERTGGTYSTLKVQPAELEDSGVYFCASSQDRVASTDTQYFGPGTRLTVL.